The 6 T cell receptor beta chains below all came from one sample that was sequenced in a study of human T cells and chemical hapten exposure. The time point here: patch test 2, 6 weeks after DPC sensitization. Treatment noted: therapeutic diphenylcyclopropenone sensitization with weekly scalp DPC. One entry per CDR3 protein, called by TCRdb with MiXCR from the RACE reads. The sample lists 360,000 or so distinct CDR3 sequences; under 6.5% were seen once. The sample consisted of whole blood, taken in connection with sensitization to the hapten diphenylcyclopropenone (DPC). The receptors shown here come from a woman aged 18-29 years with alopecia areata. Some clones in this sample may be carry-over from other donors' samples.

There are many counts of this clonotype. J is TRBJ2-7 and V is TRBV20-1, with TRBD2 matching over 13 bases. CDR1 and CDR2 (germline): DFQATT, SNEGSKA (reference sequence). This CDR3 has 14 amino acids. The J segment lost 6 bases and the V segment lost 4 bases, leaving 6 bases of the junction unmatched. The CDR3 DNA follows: TGCAGTGCTACCCCAGGGACTAGCGGGGTCGAGCAGTACTTC. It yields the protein CSATPGTSGVEQYF.

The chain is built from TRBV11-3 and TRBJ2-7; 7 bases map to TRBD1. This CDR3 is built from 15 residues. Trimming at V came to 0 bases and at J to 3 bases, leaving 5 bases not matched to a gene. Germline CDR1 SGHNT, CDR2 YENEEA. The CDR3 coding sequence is TGTGCCAGCAGCTTAGACCCGGGACAGAGCTACGAGCAGTACTTC. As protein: CASSLDPGQSYEQYF.

The CDR3 DNA follows: TGTGCCACCCAGTTTCTAGGGGATAGCAATCAGCCCCAGCATTTT. It codes for CATQFLGDSNQPQHF. The chain employs TRBV28 and TRBJ1-5; TRBD1 might be the D (5 bases). CDR1 and CDR2 from the germline V gene are MDHEN and SYDVKM. The CDR3 sequence is 15 residues long. V was pared by 10 bases and J by 0 bases, with 16 bases between.

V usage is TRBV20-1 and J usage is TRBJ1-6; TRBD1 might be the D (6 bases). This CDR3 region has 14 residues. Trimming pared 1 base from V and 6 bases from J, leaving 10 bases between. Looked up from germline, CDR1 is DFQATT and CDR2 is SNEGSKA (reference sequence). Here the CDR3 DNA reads TGCAGTGCTAGAGGGGGGGGCGGTAATTCACCCCTCCACTTT. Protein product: CSARGGGGNSPLHF.

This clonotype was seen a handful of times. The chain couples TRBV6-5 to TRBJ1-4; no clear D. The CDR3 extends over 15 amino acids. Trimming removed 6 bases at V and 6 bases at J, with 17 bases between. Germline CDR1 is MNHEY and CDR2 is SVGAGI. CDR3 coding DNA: TGTGCCAGCAGCCCTTCTAGCAGCTTCTATGAAAAACTGTTTTTT. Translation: CASSPSSSFYEKLFF.

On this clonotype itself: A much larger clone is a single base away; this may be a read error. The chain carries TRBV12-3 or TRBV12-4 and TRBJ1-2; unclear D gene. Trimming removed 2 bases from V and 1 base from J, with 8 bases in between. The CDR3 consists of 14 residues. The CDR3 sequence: CASSLWLLNYGYTF. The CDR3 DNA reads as TGTGCCAGCAGTTTATGGCTACTTAACTATGGCTACACCTTC.